The clone carrying this TCR beta chain showed up just a few times. What it recognizes is unknown. CDR1 and CDR2 (germline): SGHDT, YYEEEE. The CDR3 loop spans 14 amino acids. The V and J ends lost 3 bases and 8 bases, in that order; junction bases with no gene match: 3. TCRdb passed the 5' RACE reads through MiXCR, listing each CDR3 protein once. The data hold hundreds of thousands of distinct CDR3 sequences, with roughly 13% observed a single time. The data belong to a study of T-cell memory formation after mild COVID-19. Study results and caveats: Among CD4+ contracting clones, most were CM and EM, and CD8+ ones EMRA. Later expanders leaned CD4+, whereas clones that contracted between day 15 and 85 were balanced CD4/CD8. Nothing showed for sure that second-wave clones peaking on day 37 were SARS-CoV-2 specific.

The clonotype comes from a man aged 18 to 35 who had mild COVID-19 (a few samples of this study predate the infection). Cell type and time point are not known. Specimen: PBMCs or a T cell subset sorted from them (not recorded which). The gene calls are TRBV5-6 and TRBJ2-1; 12 bases agree with TRBD1. CDR3 DNA: TGTGCCAGCAGCTGGGGGACAGGGGGCTATGAGCAGTTCTTC. Translating gives CASSWGTGGYEQFF.